This T cell receptor (beta chain) was found in a study of human T cells and chemical hapten exposure. Using its own MiXCR run on the RACE reads, TCRdb lists one record per CDR3 protein. The sample contains 85,000 to 100,000 distinct CDR3 sequences, 10% to 11% of which appear only once. Time point reported: pre-sensitization, week 0. Treatment indicated: therapeutic diphenylcyclopropenone sensitization with weekly scalp DPC. V lost 1 base and J 1 base, leaving 10 bases between the germline ends. Germline values: CDR1 MNHNY, CDR2 SVGAGI (reference sequence). The CDR3 has 15 amino acids. This clonotype was obtained from a woman aged 55-70 years with alopecia areata. Some clones in this sample may be carry-over from other donors' samples. Specimen: whole blood, collected in connection with sensitization to the hapten diphenylcyclopropenone (DPC). The chain joins TRBV6-6 to TRBJ2-5, with D possibly being TRBD1 (5 bases). In DNA form, the CDR3 reads TGTGCCAGCAGTTACTACTACCAGGGCCAAGAGACCCAGTACTTC. Translation: CASSYYYQGQETQYF.